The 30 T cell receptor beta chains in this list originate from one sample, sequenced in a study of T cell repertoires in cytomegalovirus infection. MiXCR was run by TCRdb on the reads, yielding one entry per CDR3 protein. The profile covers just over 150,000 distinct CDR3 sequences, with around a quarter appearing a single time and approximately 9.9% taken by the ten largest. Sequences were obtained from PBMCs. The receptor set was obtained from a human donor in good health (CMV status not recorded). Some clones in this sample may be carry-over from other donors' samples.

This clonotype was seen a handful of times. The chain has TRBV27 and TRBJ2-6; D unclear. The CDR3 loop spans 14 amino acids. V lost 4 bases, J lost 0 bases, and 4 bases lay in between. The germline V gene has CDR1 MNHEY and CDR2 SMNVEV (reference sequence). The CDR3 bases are TGTGCCAGCAGTTCCTTCTCTGGGGCCAACGTCCTGACTTTC. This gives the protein CASSSFSGANVLTF.

CDR3 protein: CASSQDPSVTQYF. The CDR3 DNA reads as TGCGCCAGCAGCCAAGACCCCAGCGTTACGCAGTATTTT. This chain joins TRBV4-1 and TRBJ2-3; no reliable D call. The ends were cut back, 0 bases at V and 8 bases at J, with 9 bases in the middle. Germline V gene data show CDR1 as MGHRA and CDR2 as YSYEKL. The CDR3 consists of 13 residues.

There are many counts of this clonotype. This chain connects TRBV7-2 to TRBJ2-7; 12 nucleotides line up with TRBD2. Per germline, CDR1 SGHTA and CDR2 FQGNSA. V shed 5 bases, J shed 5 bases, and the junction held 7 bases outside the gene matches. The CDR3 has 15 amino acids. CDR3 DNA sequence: TGTGCCAGCAGCCCACTAGCGGGAGGTTCAAACGAGCAGTACTTC. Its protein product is CASSPLAGGSNEQYF.

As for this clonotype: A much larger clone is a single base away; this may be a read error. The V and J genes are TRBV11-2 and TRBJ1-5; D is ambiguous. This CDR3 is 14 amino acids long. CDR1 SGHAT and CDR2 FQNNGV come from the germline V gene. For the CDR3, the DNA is TGTGCCAGCAGCTTGCAGGCCCTCAATCAGCGCCAGCATTTT. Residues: CASSLQALNQRQHF.

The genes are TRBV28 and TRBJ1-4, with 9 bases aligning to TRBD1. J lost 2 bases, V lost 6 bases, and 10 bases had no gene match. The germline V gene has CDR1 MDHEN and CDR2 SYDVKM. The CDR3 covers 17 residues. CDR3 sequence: CASSSQGAAGTNEKLFF. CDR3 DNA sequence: TGTGCCAGCAGCTCACAGGGGGCGGCGGGGACTAATGAAAAACTGTTTTTT.

The CDR3 region has the DNA TGTGCCACCAGCACCGAGGGGGGGGCTTACAATGAGCAGTTCTTC. Amino acid sequence: CATSTEGGAYNEQFF. V usage is TRBV15 and J usage is TRBJ2-1; weak D call: TRBD2 (7 bases). Germline-derived CDR1 and CDR2 are LNHNV and YYDKDF (reference sequence). CDR3 length equals 15 residues. Trimming pared 4 bases from V and 4 bases from J, leaving 14 bases between. Using reference TRBV15 and TRBJ2-1 for the parts outside the CDR3, the full variable domain is DAMVIQNPRYQVTQFGKPVTLSCSQTLNHNVMYWYQQKSSQAPKLLFHYYDKDFNNEADTPDNFQSRRPNTSFCFLDIRSPGLGDTAMYLCATSTEGGAYNEQFFGPGTRLTVL.

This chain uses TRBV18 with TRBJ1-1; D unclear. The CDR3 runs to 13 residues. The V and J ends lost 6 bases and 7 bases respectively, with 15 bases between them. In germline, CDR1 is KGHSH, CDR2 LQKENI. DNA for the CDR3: TGTGCCAGCTCGCGACTGGAGACCGATGAAGCTTTCTTT. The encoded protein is CASSRLETDEAFF. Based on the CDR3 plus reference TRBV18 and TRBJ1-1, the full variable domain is NAGVMQNPRHLVRRRGQEARLRCSPMKGHSHVYWYRQLPEEGLKFMVYLQKENIIDESGMPKERFSAEFPKEGPSILRIQQVVRGDSAAYFCASSRLETDEAFFGQGTRLTVV.

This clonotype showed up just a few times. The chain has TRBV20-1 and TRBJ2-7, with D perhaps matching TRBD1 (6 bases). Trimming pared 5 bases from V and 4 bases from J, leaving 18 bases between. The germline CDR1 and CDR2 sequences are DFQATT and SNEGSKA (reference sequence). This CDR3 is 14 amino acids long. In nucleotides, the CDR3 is TGCAGTGCTCCCCCCCTGTTAGGACAGTACGAGCAGTACTTC. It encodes CSAPPLLGQYEQYF.

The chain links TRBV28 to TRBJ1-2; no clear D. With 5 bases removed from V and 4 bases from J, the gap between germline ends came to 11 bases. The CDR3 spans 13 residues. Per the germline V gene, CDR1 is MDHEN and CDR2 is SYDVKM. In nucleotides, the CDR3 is TGTGCCAGCAGTCCCAGACATCCCTATGGCTACACCTTC. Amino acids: CASSPRHPYGYTF.

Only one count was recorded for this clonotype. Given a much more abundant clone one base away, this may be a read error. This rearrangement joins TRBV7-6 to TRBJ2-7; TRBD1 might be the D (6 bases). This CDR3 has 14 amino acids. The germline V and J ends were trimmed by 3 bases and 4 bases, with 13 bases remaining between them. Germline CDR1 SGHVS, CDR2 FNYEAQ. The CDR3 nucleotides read TGTGCCAGCAGCTTCCAGGGGAAAGGTTACGAGCAGTACTTC. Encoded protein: CASSFQGKGYEQYF.

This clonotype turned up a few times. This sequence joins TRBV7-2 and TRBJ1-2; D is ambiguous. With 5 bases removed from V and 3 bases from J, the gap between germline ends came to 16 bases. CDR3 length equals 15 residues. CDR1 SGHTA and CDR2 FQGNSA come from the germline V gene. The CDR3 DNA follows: TGTGCCAGCAGCCCTCGGACGGTGCCACACTATGGCTACACCTTC. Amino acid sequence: CASSPRTVPHYGYTF.

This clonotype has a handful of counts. CDR3 coding DNA: TGTGCCAGCAGCTTGATGGGGAATGAAAAACTGTTTTTT. Its protein is CASSLMGNEKLFF. The chain is built from TRBV7-8 and TRBJ1-4; D is ambiguous. With 3 bases removed from V and 5 bases from J, the gap between germline ends came to 7 bases. This CDR3 comprises 13 residues. The germline V gene encodes CDR1 SGHVS and CDR2 FQNEAQ.

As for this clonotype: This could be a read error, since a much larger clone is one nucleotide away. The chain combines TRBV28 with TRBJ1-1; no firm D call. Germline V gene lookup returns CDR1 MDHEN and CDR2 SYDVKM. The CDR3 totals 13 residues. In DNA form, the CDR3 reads TGTGCCAGCAGCCCCTCAACCAACACTGTAGCTTTCTTT. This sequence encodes CASSPSTNTVAFF. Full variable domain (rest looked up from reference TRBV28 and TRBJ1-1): DVKVTQSSRYLVKRTGEKVFLECVQDMDHENMFWYRQDPGLGLRLIYFSYDVKMKEKGDIPEGYSVSREKKERFSLILESASTNQTSMYLCASSPSTNTVAFFGQGTRLTVV.

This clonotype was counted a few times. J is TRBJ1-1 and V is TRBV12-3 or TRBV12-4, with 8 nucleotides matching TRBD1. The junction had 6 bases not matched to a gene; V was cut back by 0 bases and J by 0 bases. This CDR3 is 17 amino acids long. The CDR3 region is CASSLATGTGMNTEAFF. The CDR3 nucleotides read TGTGCCAGCAGTTTAGCTACCGGGACAGGCATGAACACTGAAGCTTTCTTT.

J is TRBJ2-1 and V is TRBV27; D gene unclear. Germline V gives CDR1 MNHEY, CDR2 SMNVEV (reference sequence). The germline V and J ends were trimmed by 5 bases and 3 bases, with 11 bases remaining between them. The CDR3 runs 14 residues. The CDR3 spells CASSTGRVYNEQFF. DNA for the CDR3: TGTGCCAGCAGTACCGGACGGGTCTACAATGAGCAGTTCTTC.

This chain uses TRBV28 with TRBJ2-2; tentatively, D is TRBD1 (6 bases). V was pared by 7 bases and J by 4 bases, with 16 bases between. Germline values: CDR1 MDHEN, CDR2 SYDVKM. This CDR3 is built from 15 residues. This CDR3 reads CASIASQGFTGELFF. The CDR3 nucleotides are TGTGCCAGCATCGCCTCTCAGGGGTTCACCGGGGAGCTGTTTTTT. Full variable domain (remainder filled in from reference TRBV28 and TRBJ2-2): DVKVTQSSRYLVKRTGEKVFLECVQDMDHENMFWYRQDPGLGLRLIYFSYDVKMKEKGDIPEGYSVSREKKERFSLILESASTNQTSMYLCASIASQGFTGELFFGEGSRLTVL.

CDR3 DNA: TGTGCCAGTAGTCAAGGGACGGACGGCTACACCTTC. Amino acids: CASSQGTDGYTF. J is TRBJ1-2 and V is TRBV19; TRBD1 might be the D (5 bases). The ends were cut back, 5 bases at V and 8 bases at J, with 12 bases in the middle. The CDR3 totals 12 residues. The germline V gene encodes CDR1 LNHDA and CDR2 SQIVND (reference sequence). Based on the CDR3 plus reference TRBV19 and TRBJ1-2, the full variable domain is DGGITQSPKYLFRKEGQNVTLSCEQNLNHDAMYWYRQDPGQGLRLIYYSQIVNDFQKGDIAEGYSVSREKKESFPLTVTSAQKNPTAFYLCASSQGTDGYTFGSGTRLTVV.

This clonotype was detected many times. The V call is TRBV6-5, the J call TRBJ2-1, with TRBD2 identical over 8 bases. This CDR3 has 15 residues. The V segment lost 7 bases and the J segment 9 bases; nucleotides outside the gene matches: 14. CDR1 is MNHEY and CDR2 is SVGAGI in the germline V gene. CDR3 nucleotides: TGTGCCAGCAAATCCCTAGACGGGAGGGGGGGTGAGCAGTTCTTC. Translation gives CASKSLDGRGGEQFF.

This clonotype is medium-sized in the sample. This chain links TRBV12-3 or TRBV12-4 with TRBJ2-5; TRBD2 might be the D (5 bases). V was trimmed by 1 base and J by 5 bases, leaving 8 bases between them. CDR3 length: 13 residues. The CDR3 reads CASSLGGLETQYF. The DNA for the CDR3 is TGTGCCAGCAGTTTAGGAGGGTTGGAGACCCAGTACTTC.

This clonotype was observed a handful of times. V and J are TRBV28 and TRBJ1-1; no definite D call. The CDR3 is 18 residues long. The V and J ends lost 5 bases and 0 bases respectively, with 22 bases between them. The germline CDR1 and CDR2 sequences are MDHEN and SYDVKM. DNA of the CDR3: TGTGCCAGCAGTACCCGAGTTAACCCGATTCTTATGAACACTGAAGCTTTCTTT. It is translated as CASSTRVNPILMNTEAFF.

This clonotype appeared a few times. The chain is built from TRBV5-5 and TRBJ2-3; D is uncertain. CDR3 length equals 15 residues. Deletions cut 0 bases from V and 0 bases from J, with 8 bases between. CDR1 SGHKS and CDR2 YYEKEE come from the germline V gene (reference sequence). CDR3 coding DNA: TGTGCCAGCAGCTTGGAGTTAAAGAGCACAGATACGCAGTATTTT. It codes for CASSLELKSTDTQYF.

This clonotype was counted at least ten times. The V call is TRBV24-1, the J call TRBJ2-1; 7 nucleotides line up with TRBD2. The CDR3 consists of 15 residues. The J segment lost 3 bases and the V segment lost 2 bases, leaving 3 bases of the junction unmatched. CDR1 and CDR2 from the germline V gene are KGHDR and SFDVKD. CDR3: CATSDSSGGYNEQFF. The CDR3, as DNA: TGTGCCACCAGTGATTCTAGCGGAGGCTACAATGAGCAGTTCTTC.

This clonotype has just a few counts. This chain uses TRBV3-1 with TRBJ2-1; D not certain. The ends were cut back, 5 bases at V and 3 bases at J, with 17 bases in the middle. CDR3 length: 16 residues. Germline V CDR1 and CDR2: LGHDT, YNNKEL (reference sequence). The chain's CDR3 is CASSAAELPNYNEQFF. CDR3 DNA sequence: TGTGCCAGCAGCGCTGCGGAACTACCTAACTACAATGAGCAGTTCTTC.

The CDR3 DNA reads as TGTGCCAGCAGCCAAGCAGGACTAGCGGGATTAGCAGATACGCAGTATTTT. The encoded protein is CASSQAGLAGLADTQYF. The chain carries TRBV4-2 and TRBJ2-3, with 12 bases lining up with TRBD2. After removal of 1 base from V and 4 bases from J, the junction contained 6 bases not matched to a gene. Germline assignment: CDR1 LGHNA and CDR2 YNFKEQ. This CDR3 has 17 amino acids.

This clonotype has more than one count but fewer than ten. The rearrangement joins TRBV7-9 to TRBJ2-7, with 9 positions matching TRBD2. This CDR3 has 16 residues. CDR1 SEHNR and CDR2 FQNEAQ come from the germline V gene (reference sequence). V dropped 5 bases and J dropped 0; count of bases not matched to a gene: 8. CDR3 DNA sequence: TGTGCCAGCAGCCCCTTGACTAGCGGATACTCCTACGAGCAGTACTTC. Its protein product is CASSPLTSGYSYEQYF.

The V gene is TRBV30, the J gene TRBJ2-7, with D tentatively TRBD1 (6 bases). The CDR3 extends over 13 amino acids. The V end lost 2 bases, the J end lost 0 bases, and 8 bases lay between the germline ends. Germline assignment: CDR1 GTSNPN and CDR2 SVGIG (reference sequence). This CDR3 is CAWSRDNSYEQYF. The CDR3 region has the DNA TGTGCCTGGAGTCGGGACAACTCCTACGAGCAGTACTTC.

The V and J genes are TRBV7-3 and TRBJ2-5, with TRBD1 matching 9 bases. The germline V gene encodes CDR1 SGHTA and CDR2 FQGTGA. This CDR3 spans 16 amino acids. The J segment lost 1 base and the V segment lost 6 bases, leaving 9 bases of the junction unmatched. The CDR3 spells CASRDGQGPLQETQYF. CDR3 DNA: TGTGCCAGCAGGGACGGACAGGGGCCTCTCCAAGAGACCCAGTACTTC.

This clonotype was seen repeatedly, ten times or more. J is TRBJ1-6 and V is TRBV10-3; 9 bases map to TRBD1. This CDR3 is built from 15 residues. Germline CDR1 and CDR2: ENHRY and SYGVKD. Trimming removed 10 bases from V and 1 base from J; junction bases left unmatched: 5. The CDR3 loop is CATSGTGSYNSPLHF. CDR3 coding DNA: TGTGCCACCTCGGGGACAGGGTCCTATAATTCACCCCTCCACTTT.

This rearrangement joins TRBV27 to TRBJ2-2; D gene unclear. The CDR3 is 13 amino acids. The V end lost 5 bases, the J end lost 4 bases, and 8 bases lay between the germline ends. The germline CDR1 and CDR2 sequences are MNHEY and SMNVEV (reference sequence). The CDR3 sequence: CASSLQITGELFF. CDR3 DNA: TGTGCCAGCAGTCTACAGATCACCGGGGAGCTGTTTTTT.

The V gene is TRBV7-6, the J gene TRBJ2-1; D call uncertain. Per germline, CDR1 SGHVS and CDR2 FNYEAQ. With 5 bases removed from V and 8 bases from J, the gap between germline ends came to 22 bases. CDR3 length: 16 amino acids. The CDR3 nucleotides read TGTGCCAGCAGCCCACCGGGCCCTTTGGCTGTACATGAGCAGTTCTTC. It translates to CASSPPGPLAVHEQFF.